The 6 T cell receptor beta chains reported below all come from one sample, sequenced in a study of control samples from healthy donors and cancer patients. TCRdb keeps only in-frame clones here, not all; method: immunoSEQ multiplex PCR. The sample carries 350,000 to 450,000 clones, around 90% recorded once. Sequenced material: PBMCs. The receptor source for this set is a man in his forties with head and neck cancer.

J is TRBJ2-1 and V is TRBV4-2, with TRBD2 matching 15 bases. Germline loops: CDR1 LGHNA, CDR2 YNFKEQ. The CDR3 contains 17 residues. With V trimmed by 2 bases and J by 7 bases, 6 bases remained unmatched. In nucleotides, the CDR3 is TGTGCCAGCAGCCAATCCGGACTAGCGGGGGGGAGGAATGAGCAGTTCTTC. It is translated as CASSQSGLAGGRNEQFF.

This sequence joins TRBV3-1 (or the pseudogene TRBV3-2) and TRBJ2-7; D is undetermined. CDR1 and CDR2 (germline): LGHDT, YNNKEL (reference sequence). The CDR3 loop spans 16 amino acids. V was clipped by 0 bases and J by 2 bases, with 14 bases between them. The CDR3 spells CASSQEDVLFAYEQYF. The CDR3 nucleotides are TGTGCCAGCAGCCAAGAGGACGTTCTGTTCGCCTACGAGCAGTACTTC.

This clone appeared once. The chain recombines TRBV3-1 (or the pseudogene TRBV3-2) with TRBJ2-7, with D hard to call. The CDR3 runs to 13 residues. CDR1 and CDR2 from the germline V gene are LGHDT and YNNKEL (reference sequence). V was cut by 3 bases and J by 6 bases, with 12 bases left in between. The CDR3 here is CASSQVDLSEQYF. CDR3 nucleotide sequence: TGTGCCAGCAGCCAGGTGGACCTCAGCGAGCAGTACTTC.

The V and J genes are TRBV7-9 and TRBJ1-4, with a weak D call TRBD1 (6 bases). With 0 bases removed from V and 8 bases from J, the gap between germline ends came to 10 bases. The germline CDR1 and CDR2 sequences are SEHNR and FQNEAQ (reference sequence). The CDR3 covers 14 residues. CDR3 nucleotide sequence: TGTGCCAGCAGCTTAGCGTCAGGGGTCGAAAAACTGTTTTTT. Protein product: CASSLASGVEKLFF.

This chain uses TRBV27 with TRBJ2-3, with D unresolved. Germline V lookup: CDR1 MNHEY, CDR2 SMNVEV (reference sequence). The CDR3 is 16 residues long. Trimming took 2 bases from V and 4 from J, leaving 16 bases between them. Here the CDR3 DNA reads TGTGCCAGCAGTTTAGGCTCTCCTCAAGTTTCAGATACGCAGTATTTT. It yields the protein CASSLGSPQVSDTQYF.

The chain combines TRBV5-1 with TRBJ2-3; no firm D call. The CDR3 has 13 residues. The V and J ends lost 4 bases and 2 bases respectively, with 8 bases between them. CDR1 is SGHRS, CDR2 YFSETQ, per germline. The CDR3 DNA reads as TGCGCCAGCAGCACGATCCCCACAGATACGCAGTATTTT. Protein product: CASSTIPTDTQYF.